What follows is one T cell receptor (beta chain) and its context. The sample originates from a study of blood T cell repertoires in COVID-19. This CDR3 contains 17 residues. V was trimmed by 1 base and J by 0 bases, leaving 12 bases between them. CDR1 LNHNV and CDR2 YYDKDF come from the germline V gene (reference sequence). Sequenced by immunoSEQ multiplex PCR; TCRdb stores in-frame clones only, minus some. This sample has hundreds of thousands of clones, with 80% to 90% found just once. The sequenced sample was peripheral blood. The chain couples TRBV15 to TRBJ1-4, with a tentative D call TRBD1 (6 bases). This sequence originates from a woman between 45 and 65 years old with COVID-19, enrolled during active disease. The CDR3 DNA reads TGTGCCACCAGCAGAGGCATCTCAGGGGCAACTAATGAAAAACTGTTTTTT. Its translation is CATSRGISGATNEKLFF.